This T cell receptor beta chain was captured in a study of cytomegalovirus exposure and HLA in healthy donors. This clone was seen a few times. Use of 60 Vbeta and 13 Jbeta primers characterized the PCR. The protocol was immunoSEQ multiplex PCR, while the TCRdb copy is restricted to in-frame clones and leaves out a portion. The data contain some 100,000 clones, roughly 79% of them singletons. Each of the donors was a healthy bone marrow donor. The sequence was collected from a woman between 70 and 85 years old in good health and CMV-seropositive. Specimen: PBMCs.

CDR3 region: CASASARFSGANVLTF. CDR3 sequence (DNA): TGTGCCAGCGCTAGCGCTAGGTTCTCTGGGGCCAACGTCCTGACTTTC. This sequence joins TRBV2 and TRBJ2-6; tentatively, D is TRBD2 (6 bases). CDR1 and CDR2 (germline): SNHLY, FYNNEI. This CDR3 comprises 16 residues. The V end lost 8 bases, the J end lost 0 bases, and 14 bases lay between the germline ends.